Shown below are 27 T cell receptor beta chains from a single sample sequenced in a study of identifying expanded T cells in peripheral blood. Produced via immunoSEQ multiplex PCR; TCRdb's table is partial and in-frame only. The data hold 80,000 to 90,000 clones, with approximately 84% observed a single time. The sequencing input was blood. These receptors were collected from a person aged 18-69 years in good health.

The V call is TRBV5-1, the J call TRBJ1-3, with unresolved D. CDR1 and CDR2 from the germline V gene are SGHRS and YFSETQ. CDR3 size: 13 residues. V lost 3 bases and J lost 3, with 7 bases in between. The DNA for the CDR3 is TGCGCCAGCAGCTCGTTAGGTGGAAACACCATATATTTT. It is translated as CASSSLGGNTIYF.

The chain links TRBV19 to TRBJ1-1, with D perhaps matching TRBD1 (5 bases). CDR1 and CDR2 from the germline V gene are LNHDA and SQIVND (reference sequence). Trimming stripped 5 bases from V and 6 bases from J, with 19 bases between. CDR3 length equals 15 residues. CDR3 protein: CASSFWDPRVAEAFF. As DNA, the CDR3 is TGTGCCAGTAGTTTTTGGGACCCACGAGTCGCTGAAGCTTTCTTT.

CDR3 sequence (DNA): TGTGCCAGCAGCTCAAGGCCGGGACAGGTCTACGAGCAGTACTTC. This sequence encodes CASSSRPGQVYEQYF. V is TRBV11-2 and J is TRBJ2-7, with 8 positions matching TRBD1. The CDR3 is 15 residues long. V was pared by 4 bases and J by 3 bases, with 8 bases of the junction left unmatched. CDR1 is SGHAT, CDR2 FQNNGV, per germline.

The V gene is TRBV5-4, the J gene TRBJ2-7, with D perhaps given as TRBD1 or TRBD2 (7 bases each). V gave up 4 bases and J gave up 7 bases, with 21 bases separating them. This CDR3 spans 15 amino acids. Germline assignment: CDR1 SGHNT and CDR2 YYREEE (reference sequence). CDR3 loop: CASSGPGGGNEEQYF. The DNA of the CDR3 is TGTGCCAGCAGCGGACCAGGGGGGGGAAATGAAGAGCAGTACTTC.

V gene TRBV10-3 combines with J gene TRBJ2-7; D unresolved. The CDR3 totals 15 residues. Germline V gene sequence: CDR1 ENHRY, CDR2 SYGVKD. V was clipped by 5 bases and J by 2 bases, with 16 bases between them. CDR3 coding DNA: TGTGCCATCAGTTTCCCCGGGTGGGGTCCCTACGAGCAGTACTTC. Translating it yields CAISFPGWGPYEQYF.

The rearrangement joins TRBV2 to TRBJ1-1, with TRBD1 as a possible D gene (5 bases). Trimming took 8 bases from V and 3 from J, leaving 13 bases between them. This CDR3 is 13 amino acids long. Looked up from germline, CDR1 is SNHLY and CDR2 is FYNNEI. The CDR3 coding sequence is TGTGCCAGCGCCAAGGGGTTGGACACTGAAGCTTTCTTT. The encoded protein is CASAKGLDTEAFF. The full variable domain, completed using reference TRBV2 and TRBJ1-1, is EPEVTQTPSHQVTQMGQEVILRCVPISNHLYFYWYRQILGQKVEFLVSFYNNEISEKSEIFDDQFSVERPDGSNFTLKIRSTKLEDSAMYFCASAKGLDTEAFFGQGTRLTVV.

The chain couples TRBV30 to TRBJ1-2; D gene ambiguous. V was clipped by 2 bases and J by 7 bases, with 11 bases between them. Germline V CDR1 and CDR2: GTSNPN, SVGIG (reference sequence). The CDR3 loop spans 12 amino acids. The CDR3 loop reads CAWSPLLGGYTF. The CDR3 DNA reads as TGTGCCTGGAGTCCCCTCTTGGGTGGCTACACCTTC.

The gene calls are TRBV5-1 and TRBJ1-4; D is perhaps TRBD1 (5 bases). The CDR3 is made up of 14 amino acids. Germline-derived CDR1 and CDR2 are SGHRS and YFSETQ. Trimming took 4 bases from V and 5 from J, leaving 12 bases between them. CDR3 loop: CASSPGPGNEKLFF. The CDR3 DNA follows: TGCGCCAGCAGCCCGGGACCGGGGAATGAAAAACTGTTTTTT.

The V call is TRBV5-5, the J call TRBJ2-5, with unresolved D. The V end was cut by 3 bases, the J end by 2 bases, with 17 bases between. CDR1 is SGHKS and CDR2 is YYEKEE in the germline V gene (reference sequence). This CDR3 is 16 amino acids long. CDR3: CASSSPPQRAQETQYF. Written as DNA, the CDR3 is TGTGCCAGCAGCTCCCCGCCCCAGCGAGCACAAGAGACCCAGTACTTC.

This clone showed up just a few times. The chain is built from TRBV18 and TRBJ2-1, with D possibly matching TRBD2 (5 bases). Trimming took off 0 bases at V and 8 bases at J, with 14 bases between the two ends. This CDR3 spans 15 amino acids. CDR1 is KGHSH, CDR2 LQKENI, per germline. The CDR3: CASSPPGPGGDEQFF. The CDR3 nucleotides are TGTGCCAGCTCACCACCGGGCCCCGGAGGCGATGAGCAGTTCTTC.

CDR3 DNA: TGTGCCAGCAGCTTTTACAGGGAGGAGACCCAGTACTTC. This gives the protein CASSFYREETQYF. The chain carries TRBV5-8 and TRBJ2-5; the D gene is possibly TRBD1 (6 bases). CDR3 length equals 13 residues. Trimming took 2 bases from V and 5 from J, leaving 10 bases between them. Germline loops: CDR1 SGHTS, CDR2 YDEGEE.

The rearrangement links TRBV11-2 to TRBJ2-2; unclear D gene. This CDR3 is 16 amino acids long. From germline, CDR1 is SGHAT and CDR2 FQNNGV. The V end was cut by 5 bases, the J end by 3 bases, with 16 bases between. For the CDR3, the DNA is TGTGCCAGCAGCCCGGTCTGGGGAACGGACACCGGGGAGCTGTTTTTT. Translating gives CASSPVWGTDTGELFF.

V and J are TRBV7-2 and TRBJ1-5; possible D gene TRBD1, 5 bases. The CDR3 has 16 amino acids. V lost 1 base, J lost 0 bases, and 10 bases lay in between. Germline V gene lookup returns CDR1 SGHTA and CDR2 FQGNSA. The CDR3 is CASSLGDLYSNQPQHF. CDR3 in DNA: TGTGCCAGCAGCTTAGGGGACCTCTATAGCAATCAGCCCCAGCATTTT.

This rearrangement joins TRBV5-1 to TRBJ1-1, with D unresolved. The CDR3 loop spans 13 amino acids. Germline CDR1 is SGHRS and CDR2 is YFSETQ. The ends were cut back, 4 bases at V and 1 base at J, with 8 bases in the middle. The CDR3 coding sequence is TGCGCCAGCAGCGTTATGGGGAACACTGAAGCTTTCTTT. As protein: CASSVMGNTEAFF. Complete variable domain (other parts from reference TRBV5-1 and TRBJ1-1): KAGVTQTPRYLIKTRGQQVTLSCSPISGHRSVSWYQQTPGQGLQFLFEYFSETQRNKGNFPGRFSGRQFSNSRSEMNVSTLELGDSALYLCASSVMGNTEAFFGQGTRLTVV.

J is TRBJ2-5 and V is TRBV2; D possibly corresponds to TRBD2 (5 bases). The CDR3 covers 12 residues. The V gene lost 6 bases and the J gene lost 5 bases, with 10 bases spanning the gap. CDR1 is SNHLY and CDR2 is FYNNEI in the germline V gene. In DNA form, the CDR3 reads TGTGCCAGCAGCGGGAATCGGGAGACCCAGTACTTC. It codes for CASSGNRETQYF.

This chain uses TRBV6-1 with TRBJ1-2; D ambiguous. The CDR3 sequence is 15 residues long. Germline V gene data show CDR1 as MNHNS and CDR2 as SASEGT. The germline V and J ends were trimmed by 2 bases and 3 bases, with 13 bases remaining between them. The CDR3 spells CASSELPAAYYGYTF. The CDR3 coding sequence is TGTGCCAGCAGTGAACTCCCTGCAGCTTACTATGGCTACACCTTC.

This chain uses TRBV10-2 with TRBJ2-2, with no clear D. CDR3 size: 11 residues. The V end lost 5 bases, the J end lost 5 bases, and 3 bases lay between the germline ends. Germline CDR1 and CDR2: WSHSY and SAAADI. Here the CDR3 reads CASSFTGELFF. DNA of the CDR3: TGCGCCAGCAGTTTTACCGGGGAGCTGTTTTTT.

In DNA, the CDR3 is TGTGCCAGCAGCTTACAGGGGAGATACGAGCAGTACTTC. Protein sequence: CASSLQGRYEQYF. The J gene is TRBJ2-7, the V gene TRBV7-2, with a tentative D call TRBD1 (6 bases). CDR3 length: 13 amino acids. V lost 2 bases, J lost 4 bases, and 9 bases lay in between. Germline assignment: CDR1 SGHTA and CDR2 FQGNSA.

The J gene is TRBJ1-2, the V gene TRBV5-4, with D unresolved. Germline V gene lookup returns CDR1 SGHNT and CDR2 YYREEE (reference sequence). Trimming removed 2 bases at V and 0 bases at J, with 8 bases between. This CDR3 spans 14 amino acids. The CDR3 region is CASSFRTANYGYTF. CDR3 nucleotides: TGTGCCAGCAGCTTCCGGACTGCTAACTATGGCTACACCTTC.

The V call is TRBV7-7, the J call TRBJ2-7; 8 nucleotides line up with TRBD1. The J segment lost 3 bases and the V segment lost 1 base, leaving 2 bases of the junction unmatched. Per the germline V gene, CDR1 is SSHAT and CDR2 is FNYEAQ (reference sequence). The CDR3 is made up of 14 amino acids. CDR3 DNA sequence: TGTGCCAGCAGCTTAGGACAGGGGCTCTACGAGCAGTACTTC. It yields the protein CASSLGQGLYEQYF.

This clone was counted ten times or more. CDR3 amino acids: CSARDRGIAFF. DNA of the CDR3: TGCAGTGCTAGAGATCGGGGGATAGCTTTCTTT. The rearrangement joins TRBV20-1 to TRBJ1-1; tentatively, D is TRBD1 (5 bases). Germline lookup yields CDR1 DFQATT and CDR2 SNEGSKA (reference sequence). The ends were cut back, 0 bases at V and 10 bases at J, with 9 bases in the middle. The CDR3 has 11 residues.

The sample holds one count of this clone. The genes are TRBV5-1 and TRBJ2-5, with TRBD1 matching 7 bases. J lost 2 bases, V lost 4 bases, and 8 bases had no gene match. This CDR3 has 15 residues. Germline CDR1 SGHRS, CDR2 YFSETQ. CDR3 sequence reads: CASSTGQAKQETQYF. DNA for the CDR3: TGCGCCAGCAGCACAGGACAGGCGAAGCAAGAGACCCAGTACTTC. The variable domain in full, completed from reference TRBV5-1 and TRBJ2-5, reads KAGVTQTPRYLIKTRGQQVTLSCSPISGHRSVSWYQQTPGQGLQFLFEYFSETQRNKGNFPGRFSGRQFSNSRSEMNVSTLELGDSALYLCASSTGQAKQETQYFGPGTRLLVL.

The chain employs TRBV4-1 and TRBJ1-2; D remains unclear. The germline V and J ends were trimmed by 3 bases and 4 bases, with 21 bases remaining between them. Germline values: CDR1 MGHRA, CDR2 YSYEKL. The CDR3 extends over 17 amino acids. This CDR3 reads CASSHPLTRGAGYGYTF. The CDR3 DNA is TGCGCCAGCAGCCATCCACTCACCCGGGGAGCAGGCTATGGCTACACCTTC.

There are a few counts of this clone. The V gene is TRBV23-1, the J gene TRBJ2-2; 8 positions match TRBD1. TRBV23-1 is known as an ORF, though its function is uncertain. The CDR3 has 18 residues. V shed 6 bases, J shed 5 bases, and the junction held 17 bases outside the gene matches. The CDR3 bases are TGCGCCAGCAGCCGCTGCAAAGGTCCGACAGGGGAAACCGGGGAGCTGTTTTTT. As protein: CASSRCKGPTGETGELFF.

This rearrangement joins TRBV19 to TRBJ1-5; no definite D call. The CDR3 runs 15 residues. Trimming left V 3 bases short and J 0 bases short, with 9 bases between. Germline V gene sequence: CDR1 LNHDA, CDR2 SQIVND (reference sequence). The CDR3 DNA is TGTGCCAGTAGTATGAGGACTCTTAGCAATCAGCCCCAGCATTTT. Encoded protein: CASSMRTLSNQPQHF.

There are a few counts of this clone. This rearrangement joins TRBV2 to TRBJ1-2; D unclear. Germline V gene sequence: CDR1 SNHLY, CDR2 FYNNEI. This CDR3 spans 12 amino acids. V lost 6 bases, J lost 5 bases, and 10 bases lay in between. CDR3 DNA: TGTGCCAGCAGCCGAGATGTTTATGGCTACACCTTC. Its translation: CASSRDVYGYTF.

This clone was counted a few times. The chain's CDR3 is CASSPTGSSYVRSYNEQFF. CDR3 in DNA: TGTGCCAGCAGCCCCACGGGGAGTTCCTACGTCCGATCCTACAATGAGCAGTTCTTC. The chain uses TRBV7-9 and TRBJ2-1, with D perhaps matching TRBD2 (5 bases). The CDR3 covers 19 residues. CDR1 SEHNR and CDR2 FQNEAQ come from the germline V gene (reference sequence). Trimming shortened V by 5 bases and J by 1 base, and 24 bases separated the two germline ends.